The next 26 T cell receptor beta chains were all read from a single sample in a study of OX40 agonist ivuxolimab in advanced cancers. Libraries were made using the immunoSEQ multiplex PCR assay. The table comes from immuneACCESS by way of TCRdb, which keeps in-frame sequences with V and J called. Part of the clones is missing from these tables; in studies checked, under half for an unresolved V gene and the rest for unknown reasons. This sample comprises some 100,000 clones, around four fifths of them detected only once. Clones ranked in the top ten supply 1.1% of the sample. This sample comprised CD4+ or CD8+ T cells sorted from blood, obtained in a trial of the OX40 agonist ivuxolimab. These receptors were taken from an adult with an advanced solid tumor such as melanoma, head and neck, liver or kidney cancer.

This chain connects TRBV18 to TRBJ1-5, with D possibly TRBD1 on 5 matching bases. Germline CDR1 is KGHSH and CDR2 is LQKENI. V was shortened by 5 bases and J by 0 bases, with 8 bases between the two germline ends. The CDR3 contains 14 residues. The CDR3, as DNA: TGTGCCAGCTCAGGACAAACTAGCAATCAGCCCCAGCATTTT. This gives the protein CASSGQTSNQPQHF.

The gene calls are TRBV11-2 and TRBJ2-5; the D gene is possibly TRBD2 (5 bases). With 8 bases removed from V and 3 bases from J, the gap between germline ends came to 13 bases. Germline CDR1 is SGHAT and CDR2 is FQNNGV. This CDR3 has 13 residues. CDR3 sequence: CASRTLGEETQYF. CDR3 bases: TGTGCCAGCCGGACTCTCGGTGAAGAGACCCAGTACTTC.

The rearrangement joins TRBV2 to TRBJ1-4; D is undetermined. The CDR3 extends over 11 amino acids. V lost 7 bases, J lost 6 bases, and 6 bases lay in between. Germline values: CDR1 SNHLY, CDR2 FYNNEI. CDR3: CASTFDEKLFF. In DNA form, the CDR3 reads TGTGCCAGCACTTTTGATGAAAAACTGTTTTTT.

The sample holds one count of this clone. The genes are TRBV6-5 and TRBJ1-3, with unresolved D. V was pared by 7 bases and J by 4 bases, with 14 bases between. CDR3 length equals 14 residues. CDR1 and CDR2 (germline): MNHEY, SVGAGI. CDR3 amino acids: CASIVRPGGNTIYF. The CDR3 nucleotides are TGTGCCAGCATCGTACGCCCCGGGGGAAACACCATATATTTT.

This sequence joins TRBV14 and TRBJ2-6; TRBD1 matches 9 bases. Germline CDR1 is SGHDN and CDR2 is FVKESK. The CDR3 contains 16 residues. Germline trimming cut 3 bases from V and 2 bases from J; bases unmatched to any gene: 2. The DNA of the CDR3 is TGTGCCAGCAGCCAGGGACAGGGTACTGGGGCCAACGTCCTGACTTTC. Translation: CASSQGQGTGANVLTF.

V gene TRBV28 combines with J gene TRBJ2-7, with D possibly being TRBD1 (5 bases). V was cut by 7 bases and J by 6 bases, with 19 bases left in between. Germline V gives CDR1 MDHEN, CDR2 SYDVKM. This CDR3 contains 14 residues. The CDR3 sequence: CASTLGRARGEQYF. CDR3 in DNA: TGTGCCAGCACCCTCGGCAGGGCTAGAGGCGAGCAGTACTTC.

The rearrangement joins TRBV30 to TRBJ2-7; the match to TRBD2 covers 7 bases. This CDR3 is 15 amino acids long. Looked up from germline, CDR1 is GTSNPN and CDR2 is SVGIG (reference sequence). J lost 2 bases, V lost 2 bases, and 9 bases had no gene match. CDR3 residues: CAWSSPRTRPYEQYV. Here the CDR3 DNA reads TGTGCCTGGAGTAGTCCGCGGACTAGGCCCTACGAGCAGTACGTC.

J is TRBJ1-1 and V is TRBV5-6; D gene unclear. V was clipped by 0 bases and J by 1 base, with 7 bases between them. The CDR3 totals 14 residues. Germline values: CDR1 SGHDT, CDR2 YYEEEE. In DNA, the CDR3 is TGTGCCAGCAGCTTGGGAACGGGGAACACTGAAGCTTTCTTT. Its protein product is CASSLGTGNTEAFF.

The chain joins TRBV5-6 to TRBJ2-5; unclear D gene. Trimming removed 2 bases from V and 2 bases from J, with 10 bases in between. This CDR3 has 14 amino acids. Germline V gene data show CDR1 as SGHDT and CDR2 as YYEEEE. CDR3 in DNA: TGTGCCAGCAGCTTTACCGGGTTGCAAGAGACCCAGTACTTC. Translated, it gives CASSFTGLQETQYF.

This clone is labeled medium-sized. This sequence joins TRBV2 and TRBJ2-7; 10 nucleotides align to TRBD1. Germline-derived CDR1 and CDR2 are SNHLY and FYNNEI. V dropped 5 bases and J dropped 4; count of bases not matched to a gene: 8. The CDR3 runs 15 residues. The CDR3 here is CASSLAGQGLYEQYF. CDR3 nucleotide sequence: TGTGCCAGCAGTCTTGCGGGACAGGGGTTATACGAGCAGTACTTC.

V gene TRBV9 combines with J gene TRBJ1-2, with TRBD1 matching over 7 bases. The CDR3 has 15 residues. CDR1 SGDLS and CDR2 YYNGEE come from the germline V gene. V shed 0 bases, J shed 4 bases, and the junction held 6 bases outside the gene matches. The CDR3 sequence is CASSVEEGATYGYTF. The CDR3 DNA is TGTGCCAGCAGCGTAGAAGAGGGGGCGACCTATGGCTACACCTTC.

The chain is built from TRBV10-3 and TRBJ2-2, with a tentative D call TRBD1 (6 bases). Germline assignment: CDR1 ENHRY and CDR2 SYGVKD. The CDR3 covers 15 residues. Trimming removed 0 bases from V and 7 bases from J, with 12 bases in between. Here the CDR3 DNA reads TGTGCCATCAGTGAGTCGAGCCAGGGGAGCGGGGAGCTGTTTTTT. As protein: CAISESSQGSGELFF.

The rearrangement joins TRBV6-1 to TRBJ2-3; 8 nucleotides align to TRBD2. CDR1 and CDR2 (germline): MNHNS, SASEGT. The V gene end was trimmed by 2 bases and the J gene end by 0 bases; junction bases not matched to a gene: 13. The CDR3 is 19 amino acids. CDR3 sequence reads: CASSEQFGPSGYSTDTQYF. The CDR3 DNA follows: TGTGCCAGCAGTGAACAGTTTGGACCTAGCGGGTATAGCACAGATACGCAGTATTTT.

The CDR3 region has the DNA TGTGCCAGCAGCTTAGGGTGGTCCGAGGGCACAGATACGCAGTATTTT. Translation: CASSLGWSEGTDTQYF. J is TRBJ2-3 and V is TRBV7-2; D unresolved. Germline CDR1 and CDR2: SGHTA and FQGNSA. Between the trimmed V and J ends, which lost 1 base and 1 base, there was a span of 12 bases. This CDR3 is built from 16 residues.

The chain recombines TRBV6-5 with TRBJ2-5; TRBD2 matches 7 bases. The trim removed 2 bases at V and 3 bases at J, leaving 3 bases unmatched. Germline V gene data show CDR1 as MNHEY and CDR2 as SVGAGI. This CDR3 region has 14 residues. CDR3 region: CASSYTGTKETQYF. The CDR3 region has the DNA TGTGCCAGCAGTTACACCGGGACTAAAGAGACCCAGTACTTC.

V usage is TRBV28 and J usage is TRBJ1-2, with TRBD1 identical over 8 bases. The CDR3 totals 14 residues. CDR1 and CDR2 (germline): MDHEN, SYDVKM. Unmatched junction bases numbered 5, after V lost 5 bases and J lost 3 bases. The CDR3 nucleotides are TGTGCCAGCAGTCCCTCGGACAGGGACTATGGCTACACCTTC. Translated: CASSPSDRDYGYTF.

The V call is TRBV27, the J call TRBJ2-2; 10 bases map to TRBD2. Germline CDR1 reads MNHEY; CDR2 reads SMNVEV (reference sequence). Trimming took 7 bases from V and 4 from J; bases not matched to a gene: 3. The CDR3 is 14 residues long. The CDR3 sequence is CASTRTSGTGELFF. CDR3 nucleotides: TGTGCCAGCACCCGGACTAGCGGCACCGGGGAGCTGTTTTTT.

This chain links TRBV7-9 with TRBJ2-2; a possible D gene is TRBD1 (5 bases). Germline values: CDR1 SEHNR, CDR2 FQNEAQ (reference sequence). This CDR3 has 15 residues. Trimming removed 3 bases at V and 5 bases at J, with 13 bases between. The CDR3 region is CASSFVPQGTGELFF. The CDR3 DNA follows: TGTGCCAGCAGCTTCGTTCCCCAGGGAACCGGGGAGCTGTTTTTT.

The rearrangement links TRBV4-3 to TRBJ2-1; D is undetermined. Germline V gene sequence: CDR1 LGHNA, CDR2 YSLEER. The CDR3 runs 16 residues. V gave up 0 bases and J gave up 4 bases, with 13 bases separating them. As DNA, the CDR3 is TGCGCCAGCAGCCAAGATGTGGCTGTTGGGTACAATGAGCAGTTCTTC. It yields the protein CASSQDVAVGYNEQFF.

This rearrangement joins TRBV30 to TRBJ1-2, with D uncertain. V was cut by 1 base and J by 5 bases, with 20 bases left in between. CDR3 length: 16 residues. CDR1 and CDR2 from the germline V gene are GTSNPN and SVGIG (reference sequence). The CDR3 here is CAWSAGRLFETYGYTF. The DNA for the CDR3 is TGTGCCTGGAGTGCAGGCCGGTTGTTCGAGACGTATGGCTACACCTTC.

The gene calls are TRBV5-5 and TRBJ2-2; D may be TRBD1 (5 bases). The CDR3 spans 14 residues. Between the trimmed V and J ends, which lost 0 bases and 3 bases, there was a span of 6 bases. Looked up from germline, CDR1 is SGHKS and CDR2 is YYEKEE (reference sequence). Here the CDR3 DNA reads TGTGCCAGCAGCTTGGCCAGGGACACCGGGGAGCTGTTTTTT. Residues: CASSLARDTGELFF.

This clone was picked up one time. V usage is TRBV5-6 and J usage is TRBJ1-1; perhaps TRBD1 as D (6 bases). The V gene lost 1 base and the J gene lost 3 bases, with 19 bases spanning the gap. This CDR3 has 17 amino acids. Germline V gene sequence: CDR1 SGHDT, CDR2 YYEEEE. In nucleotides, the CDR3 is TGTGCCAGCAGCTTGTTCCTATCGCGGTACAGGGACACTGAAGCTTTCTTT. This gives the protein CASSLFLSRYRDTEAFF.

V and J are TRBV18 and TRBJ1-5; tentative D call: TRBD1 (6 bases). Trimming took off 3 bases at V and 3 bases at J, with 9 bases between the two ends. Germline CDR1 and CDR2: KGHSH and LQKENI. CDR3 length equals 14 residues. Here the CDR3 reads CASSPGDNNQPQHF. CDR3 in DNA: TGTGCCAGCTCACCGGGGGACAACAATCAGCCCCAGCATTTT.

This chain joins TRBV10-3 and TRBJ2-1; 8 nucleotides align to TRBD1. The CDR3 is 15 residues long. The trim removed 2 bases at V and 6 bases at J, leaving 6 bases unmatched. CDR1 is ENHRY and CDR2 is SYGVKD in the germline V gene. The CDR3 loop reads CAISEGQGAVNEQFF. The DNA for the CDR3 is TGTGCCATCAGTGAGGGGCAGGGGGCGGTCAATGAGCAGTTCTTC.

The J gene is TRBJ1-1, the V gene TRBV30; D is uncertain. V shed 2 bases and J shed 7 bases, with 26 bases lying between them. The CDR3 contains 17 residues. Germline lookup yields CDR1 GTSNPN and CDR2 SVGIG (reference sequence). CDR3 DNA: TGTGCCTGGAGTCCTCCACGGGGATCGGGTACGGCAGATGAAGCTTTCTTT. This translates into CAWSPPRGSGTADEAFF.

The chain has TRBV4-2 and TRBJ2-5; 11 nucleotides agree with TRBD1. Near its end, the DNA agrees better with TRBJ2-7, so the J call may be wrong. Germline V gives CDR1 LGHNA, CDR2 YNFKEQ. This CDR3 spans 17 amino acids. The CDR3 DNA reads as TGTGCCAGCAGCCCGAGCGAAGGACAGGGGGCGCGAAGCGAGCAGTACTTC. Encoded protein: CASSPSEGQGARSEQYF.